This T cell receptor beta chain is from a study of cytomegalovirus exposure and HLA in healthy donors. Turning to this clone: Its cognate antigen is unknown.

The V end was cut by 4 bases, the J end by 2 bases, with 8 bases between. The CDR3 is 13 residues long. Germline V CDR1 and CDR2: WNHNN, SYGVQD (reference sequence). Use of 60 Vbeta and 13 Jbeta primers characterized the PCR. Authors' methods: Among the unique TCR beta chains that a later analysis counted, 70 million to 85 million in all, about 10 million were shared. Sequenced by immunoSEQ multiplex PCR; TCRdb stores in-frame clones only, minus some. V and J calls and clone size are as listed in that table; D and trimming were resolved from the DNA. The top ten hold 3.2% of the sample, which has around 140,000 clones, roughly four fifths seen once. Study-wide results and limits: TCR beta V segments were, for the most part, productive about 90% or about 30% of the time in an earlier analysis. Later, an analysis found that common viral pathogens appeared to be linked with several of the most significant clusters.

V gene TRBV10-1 combines with J gene TRBJ1-1, with a weak D call TRBD1 (6 bases). Sequencing was performed on PBMCs. The source of this sequence is a young man in good health and CMV-seropositive. The CDR3 loop reads CASSGQANTEAFF. As DNA, the CDR3 is TGCGCCAGCAGTGGACAGGCCAACACTGAAGCTTTCTTT.